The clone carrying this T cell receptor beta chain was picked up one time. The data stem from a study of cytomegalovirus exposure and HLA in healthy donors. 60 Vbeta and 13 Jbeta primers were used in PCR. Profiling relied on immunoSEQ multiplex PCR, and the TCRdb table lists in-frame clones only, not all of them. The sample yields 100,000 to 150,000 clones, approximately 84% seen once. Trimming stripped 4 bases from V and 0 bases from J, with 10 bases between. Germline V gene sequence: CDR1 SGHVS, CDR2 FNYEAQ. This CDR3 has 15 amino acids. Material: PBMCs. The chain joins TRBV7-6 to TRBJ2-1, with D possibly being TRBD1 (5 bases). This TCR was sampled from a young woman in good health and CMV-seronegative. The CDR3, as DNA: TGTGCCAGCAGCTCGACAGTCAACTCCTACAATGAGCAGTTCTTC. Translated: CASSSTVNSYNEQFF.